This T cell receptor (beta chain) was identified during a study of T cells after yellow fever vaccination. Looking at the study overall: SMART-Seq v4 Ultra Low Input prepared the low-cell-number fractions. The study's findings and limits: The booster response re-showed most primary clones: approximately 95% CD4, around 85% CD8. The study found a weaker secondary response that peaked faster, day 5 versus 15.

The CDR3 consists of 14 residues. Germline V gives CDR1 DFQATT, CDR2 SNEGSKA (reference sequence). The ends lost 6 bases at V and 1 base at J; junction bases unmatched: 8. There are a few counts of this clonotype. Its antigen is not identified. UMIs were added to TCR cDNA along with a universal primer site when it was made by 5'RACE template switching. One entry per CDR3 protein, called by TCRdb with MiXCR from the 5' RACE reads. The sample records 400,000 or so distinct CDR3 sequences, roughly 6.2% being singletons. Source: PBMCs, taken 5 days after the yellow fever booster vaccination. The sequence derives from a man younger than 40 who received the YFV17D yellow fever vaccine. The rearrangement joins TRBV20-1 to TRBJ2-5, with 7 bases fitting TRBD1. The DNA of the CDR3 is TGCAGTGCACCCCACAGGGGTCGCCAAGAGACCCAGTACTTC. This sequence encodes CSAPHRGRQETQYF.